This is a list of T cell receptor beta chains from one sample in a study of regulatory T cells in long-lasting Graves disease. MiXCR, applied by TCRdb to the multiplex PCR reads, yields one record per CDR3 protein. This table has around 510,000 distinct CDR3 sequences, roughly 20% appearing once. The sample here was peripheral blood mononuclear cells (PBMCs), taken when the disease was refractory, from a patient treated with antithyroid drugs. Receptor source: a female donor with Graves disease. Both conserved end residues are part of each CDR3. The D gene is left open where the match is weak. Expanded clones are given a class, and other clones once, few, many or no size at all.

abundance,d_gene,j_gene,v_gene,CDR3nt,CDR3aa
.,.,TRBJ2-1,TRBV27,TGTGCCAGCCTCGCGTTGGGCTCCTACAATGAGCAGTTCTTC,CASLALGSYNEQFF
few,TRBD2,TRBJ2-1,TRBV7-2,TGTGCCAGCAGCTTGGGGGGGAACCGCAATGAGCAGTCCTTC,CASSLGGNRNEQSF
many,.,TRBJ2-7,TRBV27,TGTGCCAGCAGTTACGCTCCCGATGGGGTATACGAGCAGTACTTC,CASSYAPDGVYEQYF
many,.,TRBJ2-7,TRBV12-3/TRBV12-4,TGTGCCAGCAATGAGGGCCTGGACGAGCAGTACTTC,CASNEGLDEQYF
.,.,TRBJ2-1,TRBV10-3,TGTGCCATCAGTGCTGGCTCGGCTGGCTCCTACAATGAGCAGTTCTTC,CAISAGSAGSYNEQFF
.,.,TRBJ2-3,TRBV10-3,TGTGCCATCACGGCCGCAGGGACCACAGATACGCAGTATTTT,CAITAAGTTDTQYF
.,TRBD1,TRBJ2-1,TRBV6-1,TGTGCCAGCAGAGGGGGACAGGGGGTTAGAAATGAGCAGTTCTTC,CASRGGQGVRNEQFF
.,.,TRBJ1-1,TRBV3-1,TGTGCCAGCAGCCAAGGGGTCCCGAACACTGAAGCTTTCTTT,CASSQGVPNTEAFF
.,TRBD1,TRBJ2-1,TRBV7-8,TGTGCCAGCAGCTTAGCCTACAGGGGGCGCCGGAATGAGCAGTTCTTC,CASSLAYRGRRNEQFF
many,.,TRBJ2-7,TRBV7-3,TGTGCCAGCAGCTTAACAGGTCGAAGCGAGCAGTACTTC,CASSLTGRSEQYF
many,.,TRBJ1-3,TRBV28,TGTGCCAGTGTGGTTCGGAACAGCCGAAACACCATATATTTT,CASVVRNSRNTIYF
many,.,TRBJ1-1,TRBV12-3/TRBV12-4,TGTGCCAGCAGTTTGAAGCTACAAAGTGGTGAAGCTTTCTTT,CASSLKLQSGEAFF
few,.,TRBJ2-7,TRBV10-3,TGTGCCATCAGTGAAACGGTCGAGCAGTACTTC,CAISETVEQYF
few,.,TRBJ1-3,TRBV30,TGTGCCTGGAAGGGGTCTGGAAACACCATATATTTT,CAWKGSGNTIYF
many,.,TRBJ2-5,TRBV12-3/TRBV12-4,TGTGCCAGCAGTTTATTTACTGGGCTGCTAGATCAAGAGACCCAGTACTTC,CASSLFTGLLDQETQYF
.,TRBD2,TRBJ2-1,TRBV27,TGTGCCAGCAGTTTACTAGCGGGAGAACCTGAGCAGTTCTTC,CASSLLAGEPEQFF
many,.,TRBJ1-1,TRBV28,TGTGCCAGCAGTTTTAGATTGGGGTCGACTGAAGCTTTCTTT,CASSFRLGSTEAFF
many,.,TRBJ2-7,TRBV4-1,TGTGCCAGCAGCCAAGAAAGCTCCTACGAGCAGTACTTC,CASSQESSYEQYF
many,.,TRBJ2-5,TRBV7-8,TGTGCCAGCAGCTCCCAGGTTGGAGAGACCCAGTACTTC,CASSSQVGETQYF
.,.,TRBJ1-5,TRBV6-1,TGTGCCAGCAGTCGGACGGTCCGAGGCGATCAGCCCCAGCATTTT,CASSRTVRGDQPQHF
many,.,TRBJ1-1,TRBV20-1,TGCAGTGCTAGAAAGGGGCTGGCCACTGAAGCTTTCTTT,CSARKGLATEAFF
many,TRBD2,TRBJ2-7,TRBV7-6,TGTGCCAGCAGCCCGAGAGCGGGAGACTCCTACGAGCAGTACTTC,CASSPRAGDSYEQYF
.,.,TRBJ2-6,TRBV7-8,TGTGCCAGCAGGTACTGGGCGGGCCGTGAGGCCAACGTCCTGACTTTC,CASRYWAGREANVLTF
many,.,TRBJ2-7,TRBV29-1,TGCAGCGCCGGAGATGGCGGAGGGGGCGAGCAGTACTTC,CSAGDGGGGEQYF
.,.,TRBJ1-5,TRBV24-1,TGTGCCACCAGTGATTGGAAGGATCAGCCCCAGCATTTT,CATSDWKDQPQHF
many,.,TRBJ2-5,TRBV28,TGTGCCAGCAGTTGGAGGGGGAGTAGAGAGACCCAGTACTTC,CASSWRGSRETQYF
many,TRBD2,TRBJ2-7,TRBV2,TGTGCCAGCCGCACCGGGACTAGCAACTACGAGCAGTACTTC,CASRTGTSNYEQYF
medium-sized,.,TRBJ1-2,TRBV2,TGTGCCAGCAGTGGAGGGGCACACACTGCCACCTTC,CASSGGAHTATF
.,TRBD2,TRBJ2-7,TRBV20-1,TGCAGTGCTAGAGATCGGGGACTAGCGGGGGGTGAGCAGTACTTC,CSARDRGLAGGEQYF
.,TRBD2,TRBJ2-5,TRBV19,TGTGCCAGTAGCAGACTAGCGGGAGGTCCCCTGGAGACCCAGTACTTC,CASSRLAGGPLETQYF
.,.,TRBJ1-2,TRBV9,TGTGCCAGCAGCGGTTTTAGGCCGTTCAACTATGGCTACACCTTC,CASSGFRPFNYGYTF
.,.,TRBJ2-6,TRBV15,TGTGCCACCAGCAGAGATCGGGAAATGGTGGGGTGGGGGGCCAACGTCCTGACTTTC,CATSRDREMVGWGANVLTF
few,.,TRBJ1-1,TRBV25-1,TGTGCCAGCAGTGATTACCGGACTGAAGCTTTCTTT,CASSDYRTEAFF
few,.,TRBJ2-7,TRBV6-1,TGTGCCAGCAGCCCCGGTTGGTGGTACGAGCAGTACTTC,CASSPGWWYEQYF
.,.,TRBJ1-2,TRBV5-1,TGCGCCAGCAGCCTCGGCGGGCTGGACCTTGATGGCTACACCTTC,CASSLGGLDLDGYTF
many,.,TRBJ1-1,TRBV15,TGTGCCACCAGCAGAGATTATGGGACTGAAGCTTTCTTT,CATSRDYGTEAFF
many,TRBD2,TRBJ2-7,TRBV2,TGTGCCAGCACCACGGTTTTGGGAGGGGAGCAGTACTTC,CASTTVLGGEQYF
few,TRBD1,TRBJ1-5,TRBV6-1,TGTGCCAGCTCCGTGGAGGGGGCGAATTGGGGCAATCAGCCCCAGCATTTT,CASSVEGANWGNQPQHF
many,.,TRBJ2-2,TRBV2,TGTGCCAGCAGTGGCGGATCGGCCGGGGAGCTGTTTTTT,CASSGGSAGELFF
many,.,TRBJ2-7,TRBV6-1,TGTGCCAGCAGTCCAGGAGGGGGACAAGAGCAGTACTTC,CASSPGGGQEQYF
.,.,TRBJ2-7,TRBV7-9,TGTGCCAGCAGCTTACTCTCGGCACCCTACGAGCAGTACTTC,CASSLLSAPYEQYF
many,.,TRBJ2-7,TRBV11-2,TGTGCCAGCAGCTTAGATCGGTCTACCGTCGAGCAGTACTTC,CASSLDRSTVEQYF
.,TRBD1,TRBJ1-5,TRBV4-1,TGCGCCAGCAGCCAGGGACAGCCCTCCAATCAGCCCCAGCATTTT,CASSQGQPSNQPQHF
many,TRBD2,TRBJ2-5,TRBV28,TGTGCCAGCAGCGGGCGGGAGGGCCTGGAGACCCAGTACTTC,CASSGREGLETQYF
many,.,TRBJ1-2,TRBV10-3,TGTGCCATCAGCTCCCGGGACAAGATGAATTCTAACTATGGCTACACCTTC,CAISSRDKMNSNYGYTF
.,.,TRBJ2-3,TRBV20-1,TGCAGTGCTAAAGGGCCAGGGACAGATACGCAGTATTTT,CSAKGPGTDTQYF
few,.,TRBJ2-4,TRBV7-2,TGTGCCAGCAGCCCCCGGGCTAGCCGAGACATTCAGTACTTC,CASSPRASRDIQYF
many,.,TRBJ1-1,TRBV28,TGTGCCAGCAGCCTTTCGGGGGGGAGCACTGAAGCTTTCTTT,CASSLSGGSTEAFF
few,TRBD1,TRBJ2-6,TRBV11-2,TGTGCCAGCAGCTCTATTAGGGGGTGGACAGGATTACCTATCTCTGGGGCCAACGTCCTGACTTTC,CASSSIRGWTGLPISGANVLTF
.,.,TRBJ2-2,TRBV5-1,TGTGCCAGCAACCGGCGGGGAAAGAACACCGGGGAGCTGTTTTTT,CASNRRGKNTGELFF
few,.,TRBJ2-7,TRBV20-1,TGCAGTGCTAGAGATAGTAGACCCTACGAGCAGTACTTC,CSARDSRPYEQYF
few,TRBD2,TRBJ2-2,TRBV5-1,TGCGCCAGCAGCTTCGGGACTAGCCTTTCCGGGGAGCTGTTTTTT,CASSFGTSLSGELFF
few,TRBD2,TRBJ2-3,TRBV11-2,TGTGCCAGCAGCTCGGGACTAGGACAGTATTTT,CASSSGLGQYF
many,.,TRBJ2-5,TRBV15,TGTGCCACCAGCAGAGATGGACGCGGGAAGCGGGAGACCCAGTACTTC,CATSRDGRGKRETQYF
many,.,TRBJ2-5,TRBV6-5,TGTGCCAGCAGTTTCGGGAGTTGGGAGACCCAGTACTTC,CASSFGSWETQYF
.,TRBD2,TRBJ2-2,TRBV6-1,TGTGCCAGCAGTGCCCGGTTGAGGACTAGTAATCCCGGGGAGCTGTTTTTT,CASSARLRTSNPGELFF
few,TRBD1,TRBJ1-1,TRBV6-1,TGTGCCAGCAGTGAAGTGGGACAGGGGGCTTGGAACACTGAAGCTTTCTTT,CASSEVGQGAWNTEAFF